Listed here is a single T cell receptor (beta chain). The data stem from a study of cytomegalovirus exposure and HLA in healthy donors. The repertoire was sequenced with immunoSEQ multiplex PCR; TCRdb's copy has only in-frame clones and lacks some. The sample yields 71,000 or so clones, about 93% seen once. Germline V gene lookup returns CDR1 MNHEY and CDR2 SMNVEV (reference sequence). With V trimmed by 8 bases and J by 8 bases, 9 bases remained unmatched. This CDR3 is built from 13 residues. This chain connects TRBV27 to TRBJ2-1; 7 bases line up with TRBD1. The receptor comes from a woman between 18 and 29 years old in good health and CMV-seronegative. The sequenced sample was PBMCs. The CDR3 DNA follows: TGTGCCAGCGGGCTCGACAGGGTTGATGAGCAGTTCTTC. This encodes CASGLDRVDEQFF.